One sample yielded the 8 T cell receptor beta chains listed below, sequenced in a study of blood T cell repertoires in COVID-19. Method: immunoSEQ multiplex PCR; TCRdb's copy keeps in-frame clones and lacks some. The sample shows approximately 220,000 clones, around 85% of them seen only once. Sequencing was performed on PBMCs or T cells enriched from blood (not recorded which). The receptors come from a woman between 40 and 55 years old with acute COVID-19.

V usage is TRBV10-3 and J usage is TRBJ2-3, with 8 nucleotides matching TRBD2. Germline CDR1 and CDR2: ENHRY and SYGVKD. V dropped 10 bases and J dropped 5; count of bases not matched to a gene: 5. The CDR3 covers 12 residues. In nucleotides, the CDR3 is TGTGCCACGTCGGGGGGGGGAGATACGCAGTATTTT. Translated: CATSGGGDTQYF.

The V and J genes are TRBV9 and TRBJ2-1; TRBD1 agrees at 8 bases. This CDR3 spans 17 amino acids. Losses at the gene ends were 0 bases for V and 6 bases for J; bases not matched to a gene: 11. Germline V CDR1 and CDR2: SGDLS, YYNGEE. The CDR3 loop is CASSVASWTGSPNEQFF. The DNA of the CDR3 is TGTGCCAGCAGCGTAGCCTCTTGGACAGGGTCCCCCAATGAGCAGTTCTTC.

This clone was recorded once. This chain uses TRBV5-5 with TRBJ1-1; D perhaps matches TRBD1 (6 bases). Per the germline V gene, CDR1 is SGHKS and CDR2 is YYEKEE (reference sequence). Trimming took 4 bases from V and 0 from J, leaving 10 bases between them. This CDR3 spans 14 amino acids. CDR3 region: CASSLDSLNTEAFF. The CDR3 DNA follows: TGTGCCAGCAGCCTGGACAGTTTGAACACTGAAGCTTTCTTT.

The V and J genes are TRBV19 and TRBJ1-1; no definite D call. The CDR3 contains 17 residues. The V gene's germline CDR1 is LNHDA and CDR2 SQIVND (reference sequence). The ends were cut back, 5 bases at V and 3 bases at J, with 22 bases in the middle. CDR3 protein: CASSLPTGVKWDTEAFF. CDR3 nucleotides: TGTGCCAGTAGTCTTCCAACCGGGGTGAAGTGGGACACTGAAGCTTTCTTT.

The V call is TRBV28, the J call TRBJ2-7; the match to TRBD2 covers 7 bases. V lost 6 bases and J lost 0; bases outside the gene matches: 11. Germline V CDR1 and CDR2: MDHEN, SYDVKM. CDR3 size: 16 residues. Here the CDR3 reads CASRGPAGGSSYEQYF. The CDR3 DNA follows: TGTGCCAGCAGGGGCCCCGCCGGCGGGAGCTCCTACGAGCAGTACTTC.

This rearrangement joins TRBV19 to TRBJ2-7; 10 bases are a match to TRBD2. V shed 7 bases, J shed 9 bases, and the junction held 18 bases outside the gene matches. Germline lookup yields CDR1 LNHDA and CDR2 SQIVND (reference sequence). The CDR3 is 16 residues long. The CDR3 DNA reads as TGTGCCAGTATGGGGACTAGCGCCGGTTCGGTGCTAAGGCAGTACTTC. It encodes CASMGTSAGSVLRQYF.

V is TRBV5-1 and J is TRBJ2-3, with TRBD2 identical over 10 bases. This CDR3 is 16 amino acids long. Germline V gene lookup returns CDR1 SGHRS and CDR2 YFSETQ. The V and J ends lost 4 bases and 4 bases, in that order; junction bases with no gene match: 9. CDR3 amino acids: CASSLTSGTPPDTQYF. The DNA for the CDR3 is TGCGCCAGCAGCCTAACTAGCGGGACCCCCCCAGATACGCAGTATTTT.

This clone was seen a single time. This rearrangement joins TRBV6-5 to TRBJ1-1; D is possibly TRBD1 (6 bases). The germline gives CDR1 MNHEY, CDR2 SVGAGI. The V end lost 5 bases, the J end lost 1 base, and 14 bases lay between the germline ends. The CDR3 covers 15 residues. The CDR3 bases are TGTGCCAGCAGTAACGCGGACAGTGCGAACACTGAAGCTTTCTTT. It encodes CASSNADSANTEAFF.